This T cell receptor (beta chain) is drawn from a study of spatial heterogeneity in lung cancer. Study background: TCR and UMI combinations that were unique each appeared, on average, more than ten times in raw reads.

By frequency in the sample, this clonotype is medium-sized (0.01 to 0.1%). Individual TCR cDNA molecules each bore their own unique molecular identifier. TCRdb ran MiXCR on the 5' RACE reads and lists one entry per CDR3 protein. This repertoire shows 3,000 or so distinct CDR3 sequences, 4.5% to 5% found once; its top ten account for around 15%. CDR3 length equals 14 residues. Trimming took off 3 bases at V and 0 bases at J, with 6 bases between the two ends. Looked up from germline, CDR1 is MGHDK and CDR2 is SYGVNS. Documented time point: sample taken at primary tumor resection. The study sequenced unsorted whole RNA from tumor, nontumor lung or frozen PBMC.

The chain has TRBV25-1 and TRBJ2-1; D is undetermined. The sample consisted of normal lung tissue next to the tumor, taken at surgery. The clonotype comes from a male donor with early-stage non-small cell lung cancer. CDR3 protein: CASSDPSSYNEQFF. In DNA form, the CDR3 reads TGTGCCAGCAGTGATCCGAGCTCCTACAATGAGCAGTTCTTC.